A selection of T cell receptor beta chains follows, all from one sample in a study of patients and donors after allogeneic stem cell transplantation. TCRdb redid the calling of the RT-PCR reads with MiXCR, one entry per CDR3 protein. Of some 960,000 distinct CDR3 sequences listed, more than 15% are singletons. The sequenced sample was blood, either unsorted or a sorted T cell fraction (not recorded which). The receptors shown here come from a human donor who was either an allogeneic HSCT recipient or a stem cell or donor lymphocyte infusion donor (not recorded which). It is not recorded whose cells these are; they may come from a transplant donor. Both conserved end residues are part of each CDR3. D genes are given only for firm matches. Clone size is not always given. Where it is, it says once, few, many or a class for expanded clones.

cdr3_aa,cdr3_nt,v_call,clone_size,j_call,d_call
CASSFSSGIFNEQFF,TGTGCCAGCAGTTTTTCTAGCGGGATTTTCAATGAGCAGTTCTTC,TRBV12-3/TRBV12-4,.,TRBJ2-1,TRBD2
CASSLVSGDTQYF,TGTGCCAGCAGCTTAGTATCAGGGGATACGCAGTATTTT,TRBV7-9,.,TRBJ2-3,.
CASTLQGIYEQYF,TGTGCCAGCACCCTACAGGGGATCTACGAGCAGTACTTC,TRBV12-3/TRBV12-4,few,TRBJ2-7,TRBD1
CASIPGLQGAIYEQYF,TGTGCCAGCATCCCCGGCCTACAGGGGGCCATCTACGAGCAGTACTTC,TRBV7-9,.,TRBJ2-7,TRBD1
CASSSYADTQYF,TGCGCCAGCAGCTCCTATGCCGATACGCAGTATTTT,TRBV5-1,many,TRBJ2-3,.
CASSLWGASNQPQHF,TGTGCCAGCAGTTTATGGGGCGCAAGCAATCAGCCCCAGCATTTT,TRBV12-3/TRBV12-4,many,TRBJ1-5,.
CAINDELAKNIQYF,TGTGCCATCAACGACGAACTAGCCAAAAACATTCAGTACTTC,TRBV10-3,many,TRBJ2-4,.
CASSSPGGDQETQYF,TGTGCCAGCAGCTCCCCGGGAGGAGACCAAGAGACCCAGTACTTC,TRBV5-6,few,TRBJ2-5,TRBD2
CASSRSRVENTGELFF,TGTGCCAGCTCACGATCCCGGGTTGAAAACACCGGGGAGCTGTTTTTT,TRBV18,.,TRBJ2-2,.
CSARTLGRGLAGVDSYEQYF,TGCAGTGCTAGAACCCTAGGGCGGGGACTAGCGGGAGTAGATTCCTACGAGCAGTACTTC,TRBV20-1,.,TRBJ2-7,TRBD2
CASSYNPETEQFF,TGTGCCAGCAGCTACAACCCAGAGACTGAGCAGTTCTTC,TRBV6-6,.,TRBJ2-1,.
CATCDSLNTEAFF,TGTGCCACCTGCGACAGTTTGAACACTGAAGCTTTCTTT,TRBV19,.,TRBJ1-1,.
CASSTSFGTGWTGELFF,TGTGCCAGCAGTACATCGTTTGGGACAGGGTGGACCGGGGAGCTGTTTTTT,TRBV27,.,TRBJ2-2,TRBD1
CASSQGGLAGETSYEQYF,TGTGCCAGCAGCCAAGGGGGACTAGCGGGCGAGACTTCCTACGAGCAGTACTTC,TRBV3-1,.,TRBJ2-7,TRBD2
CASSKFNDGAYGYTF,TGTGCCAGCAGCAAATTCAATGACGGTGCCTATGGCTACACCTTC,TRBV9,.,TRBJ1-2,.
CASSRKDVQYF,TGTGCCAGCAGCCGAAAGGACGTGCAGTACTTC,TRBV6-5,.,TRBJ2-7,.
CASSEARVALNTGELFF,TGTGCCAGCAGTGAAGCTAGAGTAGCTTTAAACACCGGGGAGCTGTTTTTT,TRBV2,.,TRBJ2-2,.
CSARGVPEQFF,TGCAGTGCTAGAGGTGTTCCCGAGCAGTTCTTC,TRBV20-1,.,TRBJ2-1,.
CASSTQRGSYNEQFF,TGTGCCAGCAGCACGCAGCGGGGCTCCTACAATGAGCAGTTCTTC,TRBV7-3,.,TRBJ2-1,TRBD2
CASSQGETGITEAFF,TGTGCCAGCTCACAAGGCGAGACAGGGATCACTGAAGCTTTCTTT,TRBV18,.,TRBJ1-1,TRBD1
CSAREVPNYEQYF,TGCAGTGCTAGAGAGGTACCGAACTACGAGCAGTACTTC,TRBV20-1,.,TRBJ2-7,.
CASSLRVTAGELFF,TGTGCCAGCAGTTTAAGGGTCACCGCCGGGGAGCTGTTTTTT,TRBV12-3/TRBV12-4,.,TRBJ2-2,.
CASTRRDTSYEQYF,TGTGCCAGCACCCGCCGAGACACCTCCTACGAGCAGTACTTC,TRBV9,.,TRBJ2-7,.
CSVGGGLDTGELFF,TGCAGCGTTGGGGGGGGGCTGGACACCGGGGAGCTGTTTTTT,TRBV29-1,.,TRBJ2-2,.
CASSDYRGMNTEAFF,TGTGCCAGCAGCGACTACAGGGGCATGAACACTGAAGCTTTCTTT,TRBV6-1,few,TRBJ1-1,TRBD1
CASSFSRAKNIQYF,TGTGCCAGCAGTTTTTCTAGGGCCAAAAACATTCAGTACTTC,TRBV6-5,many,TRBJ2-4,.
CASSGVKNEKLFF,TGTGCCAGCTCAGGCGTCAAGAATGAAAAACTGTTTTTT,TRBV2,.,TRBJ1-4,.
CASSPRTGVNEQFF,TGTGCCAGCAGTCCTCGGACAGGAGTCAATGAGCAGTTCTTC,TRBV27,.,TRBJ2-1,TRBD1
CASKWGGDGEAFF,TGTGCCAGCAAGTGGGGGGGGGATGGTGAAGCTTTCTTT,TRBV12-3/TRBV12-4,.,TRBJ1-1,.
CASSVRLSGPSYNEQFF,TGTGCCAGCAGCGTACGATTAAGCGGCCCGTCCTACAATGAGCAGTTCTTC,TRBV9,once,TRBJ2-1,.
CSGGPSAREGTYNEQFF,TGCAGCGGTGGACCCTCAGCGCGGGAGGGGACCTACAATGAGCAGTTCTTC,TRBV29-1,.,TRBJ2-1,TRBD2
CASSPDRVSTQYF,TGTGCCAGCAGCCCCGACAGGGTATCTACGCAGTATTTT,TRBV7-3,.,TRBJ2-3,TRBD1
CASRLRGQTNEKLFF,TGCGCCAGCAGATTAAGGGGGCAGACTAATGAAAAACTGTTTTTT,TRBV5-1,.,TRBJ1-4,TRBD1
CASSVPTGELFF,TGTGCCAGCAGCGTACCCACCGGGGAGCTGTTTTTT,TRBV9,.,TRBJ2-2,.
CASSLVEQGGRHEQFF,TGTGCCAGCAGCTTAGTAGAGCAGGGAGGACGGCATGAGCAGTTCTTC,TRBV13,.,TRBJ2-1,.
CSVIRVSPTNYGYTF,TGCAGCGTTATCCGGGTTTCACCCACTAACTATGGCTACACCTTC,TRBV29-1,.,TRBJ1-2,.
CASSLASLTEMNTEAFF,TGTGCCAGCAGTTTAGCTTCACTGACCGAGATGAACACTGAAGCTTTCTTT,TRBV12-3/TRBV12-4,few,TRBJ1-1,.
CASGQLETQYF,TGTGCCAGCGGACAATTAGAGACCCAGTACTTC,TRBV3-1,many,TRBJ2-5,.
CSVEVRELTDTQYF,TGCAGCGTTGAAGTCAGGGAGCTCACAGATACGCAGTATTTT,TRBV29-1,few,TRBJ2-3,.
CAWGLRGNTEAFF,TGTGCCTGGGGGCTCAGGGGAAATACTGAAGCTTTCTTT,TRBV30,once,TRBJ1-1,.
CASSWDRPNYGYTF,TGTGCCAGCAGCTGGGACAGGCCTAACTATGGCTACACCTTC,TRBV5-4,few,TRBJ1-2,TRBD1
CASSLWGETEAFF,TGTGCCAGCAGTTTATGGGGGGAGACTGAAGCTTTCTTT,TRBV27,.,TRBJ1-1,.
CASSLNSGRNSGELFF,TGTGCCAGCAGCTTGAATTCGGGTCGCAATTCCGGGGAGCTGTTTTTT,TRBV11-2,few,TRBJ2-2,.
CASSPYSHEQFF,TGTGCCAGCAGCCCCTATTCCCATGAGCAGTTCTTC,TRBV7-2,.,TRBJ2-1,.
CAISQYLAGNTIYF,TGTGCCATCAGTCAATATTTAGCTGGAAACACCATATATTTT,TRBV10-3,few,TRBJ1-3,.